The clone carrying this T cell receptor (beta chain) has more than one count but fewer than ten. These data come from a study of T cells in Graves' hyperthyroidism and ophthalmopathy. Researchers took RNA transcripts and amplified the TCR beta CDR3 regions from them. The TCR CDR3 first-round RT-PCR relied on the HTBI primer set. From the multiplex PCR reads, TCRdb called clonotypes with MiXCR, one entry per CDR3 protein. The data show a few hundred thousand distinct CDR3 sequences, 15% to 20% seen once. Cells are PBMCs isolated from 10 ml of fresh blood. The CDR3 spans 16 residues. Germline lookup yields CDR1 MNHEY and CDR2 SMNVEV (reference sequence). Trimming removed 0 bases at V and 0 bases at J, with 10 bases between.

The material sequenced was blood. The rearrangement joins TRBV27 to TRBJ2-3; D unclear. The sequence came from a woman between 40 and 50 years old with Graves' ophthalmopathy. The CDR3 nucleotides are TGTGCCAGCAGTTTATCGGGCGCTACTAGCACAGATACGCAGTATTTT. Its translation is CASSLSGATSTDTQYF.